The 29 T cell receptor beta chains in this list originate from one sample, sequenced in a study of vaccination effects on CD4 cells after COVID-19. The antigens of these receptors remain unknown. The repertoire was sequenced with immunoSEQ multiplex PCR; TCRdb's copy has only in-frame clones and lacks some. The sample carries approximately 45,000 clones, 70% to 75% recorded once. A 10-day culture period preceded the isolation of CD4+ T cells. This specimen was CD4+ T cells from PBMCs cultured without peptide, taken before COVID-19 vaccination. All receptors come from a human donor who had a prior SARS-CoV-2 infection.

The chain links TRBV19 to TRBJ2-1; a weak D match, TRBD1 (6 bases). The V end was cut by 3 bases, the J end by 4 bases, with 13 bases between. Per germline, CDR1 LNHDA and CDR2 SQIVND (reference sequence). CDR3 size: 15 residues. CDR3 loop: CASSIEGVGYNEQFF. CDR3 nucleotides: TGTGCCAGTAGTATTGAGGGGGTGGGTTACAATGAGCAGTTCTTC.

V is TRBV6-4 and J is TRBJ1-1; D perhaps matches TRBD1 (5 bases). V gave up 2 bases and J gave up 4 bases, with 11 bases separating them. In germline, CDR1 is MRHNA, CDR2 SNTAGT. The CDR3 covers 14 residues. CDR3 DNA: TGTGCCAGCAGTGACACATCGAGGGGCACTGAAGCTTTCTTT. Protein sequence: CASSDTSRGTEAFF.

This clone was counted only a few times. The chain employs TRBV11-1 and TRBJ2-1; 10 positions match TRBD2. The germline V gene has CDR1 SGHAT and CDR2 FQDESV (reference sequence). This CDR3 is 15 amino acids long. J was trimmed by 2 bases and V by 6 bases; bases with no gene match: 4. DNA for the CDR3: TGTGCCAGCAGACGAGCGGGAGGGCCCTACAATGAGCAGTTCTTC. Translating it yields CASRRAGGPYNEQFF.

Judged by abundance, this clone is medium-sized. The CDR3 here is CASSEQTKGTTPLHF. For the CDR3, the DNA is TGTGCCAGCAGTGAGCAGACAAAAGGGACGACACCCCTCCACTTT. The V and J genes are TRBV6-1 and TRBJ1-6; TRBD1 might be the D (5 bases). The length of the CDR3 is 15 residues. Between the trimmed V and J ends, which lost 3 bases and 11 bases, there was a span of 17 bases. Germline lookup yields CDR1 MNHNS and CDR2 SASEGT.

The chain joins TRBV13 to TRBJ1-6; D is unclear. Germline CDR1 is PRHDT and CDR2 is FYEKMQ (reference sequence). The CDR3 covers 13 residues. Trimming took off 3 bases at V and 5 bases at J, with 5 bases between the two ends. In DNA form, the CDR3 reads TGTGCCAGCAGCTTGTTCGATAATTCACCCCTCCACTTT. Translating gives CASSLFDNSPLHF.

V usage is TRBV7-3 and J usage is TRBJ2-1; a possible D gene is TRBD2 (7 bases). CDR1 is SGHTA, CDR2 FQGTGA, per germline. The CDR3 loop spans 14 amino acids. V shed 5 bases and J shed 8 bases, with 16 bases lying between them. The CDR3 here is CASSPRGGIYEQFF. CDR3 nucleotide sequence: TGTGCCAGCAGCCCAAGGGGGGGGATATATGAGCAGTTCTTC.

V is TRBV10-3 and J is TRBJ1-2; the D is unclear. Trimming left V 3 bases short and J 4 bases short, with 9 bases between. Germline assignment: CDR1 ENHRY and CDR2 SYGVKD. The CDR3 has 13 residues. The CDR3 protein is CAISDRFFYGYTF. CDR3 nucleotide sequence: TGTGCCATCAGTGACCGGTTTTTCTATGGCTACACCTTC.

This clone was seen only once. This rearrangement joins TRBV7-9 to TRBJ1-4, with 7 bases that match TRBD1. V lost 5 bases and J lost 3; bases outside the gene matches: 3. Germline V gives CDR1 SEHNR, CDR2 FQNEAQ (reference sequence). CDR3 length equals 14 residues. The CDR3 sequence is CASSNRGANEKLFF. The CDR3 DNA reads TGTGCCAGCAGCAACAGGGGAGCTAATGAAAAACTGTTTTTT.

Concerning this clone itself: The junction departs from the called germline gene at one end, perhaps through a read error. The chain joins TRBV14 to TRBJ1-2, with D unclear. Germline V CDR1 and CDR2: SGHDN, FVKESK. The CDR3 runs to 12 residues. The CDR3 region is CASSQPAYGCTF. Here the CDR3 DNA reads TGTGCCAGCAGCCAACCTGCGTATGGCTGCACCTTC.

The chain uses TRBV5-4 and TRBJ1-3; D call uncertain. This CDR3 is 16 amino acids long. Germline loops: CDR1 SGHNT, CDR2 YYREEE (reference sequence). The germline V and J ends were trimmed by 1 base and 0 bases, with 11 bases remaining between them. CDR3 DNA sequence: TGTGCCAGCAGCTTGATATCCGCGAGCTCTGGAAACACCATATATTTT. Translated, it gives CASSLISASSGNTIYF.

DNA of the CDR3: TGTGCCAGCAGCCAAGAAGGACAGGGGAAGGGTGTGGGCAATGAGCAGTTCTTC. The encoded protein is CASSQEGQGKGVGNEQFF. This chain links TRBV14 with TRBJ2-1; 9 bases fit TRBD1. Germline V gives CDR1 SGHDN, CDR2 FVKESK. The CDR3 totals 18 residues. J was trimmed by 6 bases and V by 0 bases; bases with no gene match: 12. Using reference TRBV14 and TRBJ2-1 for the parts outside the CDR3, the full variable domain is EAGVTQFPSHSVIEKGQTVTLRCDPISGHDNLYWYRRVMGKEIKFLLHFVKESKQDESGMPNNRFLAERTGGTYSTLKVQPAELEDSGVYFCASSQEGQGKGVGNEQFFGPGTRLTVL.

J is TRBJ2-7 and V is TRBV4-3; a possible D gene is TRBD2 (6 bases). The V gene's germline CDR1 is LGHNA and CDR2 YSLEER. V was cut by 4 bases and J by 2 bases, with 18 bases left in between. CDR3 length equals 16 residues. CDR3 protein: CASSPTHSGDTYEQYF. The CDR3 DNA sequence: TGCGCCAGCAGCCCCACCCATAGCGGAGACACCTACGAGCAGTACTTC.

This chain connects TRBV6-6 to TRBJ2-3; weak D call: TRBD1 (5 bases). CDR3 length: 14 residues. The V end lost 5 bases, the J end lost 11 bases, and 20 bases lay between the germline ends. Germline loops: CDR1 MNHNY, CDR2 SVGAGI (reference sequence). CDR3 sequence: CASSRQTLHIKQYF. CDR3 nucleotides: TGTGCCAGCAGTCGACAGACCCTCCACATTAAGCAGTATTTT.

DNA for the CDR3: TGTGCCAGCAGGAAGGGGGGAGGGGGGTCCCAAGAGACCCAGTACTTC. Its protein product is CASRKGGGGSQETQYF. The chain has TRBV2 and TRBJ2-5, with D perhaps matching TRBD2 (7 bases). The CDR3 loop spans 16 amino acids. Deletions cut 6 bases from V and 1 base from J, with 18 bases between. Germline V CDR1 and CDR2: SNHLY, FYNNEI.

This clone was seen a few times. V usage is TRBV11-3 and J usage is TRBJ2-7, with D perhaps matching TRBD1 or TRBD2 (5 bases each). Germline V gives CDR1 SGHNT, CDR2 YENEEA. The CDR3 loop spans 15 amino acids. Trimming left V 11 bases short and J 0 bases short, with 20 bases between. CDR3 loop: CAGRGLPECSYEQYF. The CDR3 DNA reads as TGTGCCGGACGGGGCCTCCCGGAGTGCTCCTACGAGCAGTACTTC.

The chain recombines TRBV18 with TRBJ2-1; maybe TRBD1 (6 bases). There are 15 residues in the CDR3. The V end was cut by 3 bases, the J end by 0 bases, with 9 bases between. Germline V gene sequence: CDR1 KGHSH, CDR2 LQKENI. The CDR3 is CASSPQGGSYNEQFF. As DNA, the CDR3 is TGTGCCAGCTCACCGCAAGGGGGCTCCTACAATGAGCAGTTCTTC.

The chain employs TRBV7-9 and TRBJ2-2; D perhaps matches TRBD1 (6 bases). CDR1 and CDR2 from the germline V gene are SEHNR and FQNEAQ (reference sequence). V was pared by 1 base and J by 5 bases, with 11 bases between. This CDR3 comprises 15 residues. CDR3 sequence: CASSLVPGATGELFF. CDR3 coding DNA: TGTGCCAGCAGCTTAGTGCCAGGGGCTACCGGGGAGCTGTTTTTT.

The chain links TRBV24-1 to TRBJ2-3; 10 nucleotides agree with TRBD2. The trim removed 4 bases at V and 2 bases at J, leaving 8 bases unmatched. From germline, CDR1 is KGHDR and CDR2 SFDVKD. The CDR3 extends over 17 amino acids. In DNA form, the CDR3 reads TGTGCCACCAGTGACCCATTAGCGGGAGGAACCACAGATACGCAGTATTTT. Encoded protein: CATSDPLAGGTTDTQYF.

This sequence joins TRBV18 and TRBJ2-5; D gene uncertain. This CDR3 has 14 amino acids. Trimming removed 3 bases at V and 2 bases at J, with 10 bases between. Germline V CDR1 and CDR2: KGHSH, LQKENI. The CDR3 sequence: CASSPGPLQETQYF. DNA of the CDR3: TGTGCCAGCTCACCCGGACCCTTACAAGAGACCCAGTACTTC.

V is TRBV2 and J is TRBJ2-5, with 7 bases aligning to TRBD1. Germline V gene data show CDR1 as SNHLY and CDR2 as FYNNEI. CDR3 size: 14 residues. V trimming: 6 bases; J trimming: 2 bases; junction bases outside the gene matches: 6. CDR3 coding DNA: TGTGCCAGCAGCAGGGCAGGGGGTCAAGAGACCCAGTACTTC. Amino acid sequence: CASSRAGGQETQYF.

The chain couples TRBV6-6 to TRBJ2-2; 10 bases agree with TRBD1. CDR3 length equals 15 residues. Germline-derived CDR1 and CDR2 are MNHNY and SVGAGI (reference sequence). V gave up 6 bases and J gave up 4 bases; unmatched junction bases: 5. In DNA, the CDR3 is TGTGCCAGCAGACCCGGGACAGGGGTCACCGGGGAGCTGTTTTTT. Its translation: CASRPGTGVTGELFF.

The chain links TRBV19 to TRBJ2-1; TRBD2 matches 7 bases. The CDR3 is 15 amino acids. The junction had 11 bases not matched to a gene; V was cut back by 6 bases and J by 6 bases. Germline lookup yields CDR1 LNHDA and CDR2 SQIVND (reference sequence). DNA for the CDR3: TGTGCCAGTAGCCGCGCGGGAGCGTCGTTCAATGAGCAGTTCTTC. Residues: CASSRAGASFNEQFF. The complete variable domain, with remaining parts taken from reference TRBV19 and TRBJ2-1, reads DGGITQSPKYLFRKEGQNVTLSCEQNLNHDAMYWYRQDPGQGLRLIYYSQIVNDFQKGDIAEGYSVSREKKESFPLTVTSAQKNPTAFYLCASSRAGASFNEQFFGPGTRLTVL.

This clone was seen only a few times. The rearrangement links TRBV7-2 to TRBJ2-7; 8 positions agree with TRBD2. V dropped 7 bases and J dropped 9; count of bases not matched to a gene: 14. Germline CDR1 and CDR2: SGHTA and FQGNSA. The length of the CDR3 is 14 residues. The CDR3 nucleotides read TGTGCCAGCACCCCGGGAGGGGAGCAAAGGGGGCAGTACTTC. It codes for CASTPGGEQRGQYF.

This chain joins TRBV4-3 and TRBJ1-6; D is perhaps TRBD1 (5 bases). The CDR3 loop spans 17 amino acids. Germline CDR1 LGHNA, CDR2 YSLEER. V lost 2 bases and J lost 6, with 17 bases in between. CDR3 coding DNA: TGCGCCAGCAGCCAACCCCCCAGAGGGGAGGCTAATTCACCCCTCCACTTT. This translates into CASSQPPRGEANSPLHF.

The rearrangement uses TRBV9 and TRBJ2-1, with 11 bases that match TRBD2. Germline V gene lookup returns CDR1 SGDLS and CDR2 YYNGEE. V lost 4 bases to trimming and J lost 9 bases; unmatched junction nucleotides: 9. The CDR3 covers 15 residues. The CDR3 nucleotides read TGTGCCAGCAGCCCCAATAGCGGGAGGGAGGGTGAGCAGTTCTTC. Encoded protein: CASSPNSGREGEQFF.

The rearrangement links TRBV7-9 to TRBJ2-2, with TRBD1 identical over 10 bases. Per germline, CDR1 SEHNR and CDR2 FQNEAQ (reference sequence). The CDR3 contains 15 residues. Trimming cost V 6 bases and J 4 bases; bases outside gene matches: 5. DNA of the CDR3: TGTGCCAGCAGGGGACAGGGGTGGGGCACCGGGGAGCTGTTTTTT. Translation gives CASRGQGWGTGELFF.

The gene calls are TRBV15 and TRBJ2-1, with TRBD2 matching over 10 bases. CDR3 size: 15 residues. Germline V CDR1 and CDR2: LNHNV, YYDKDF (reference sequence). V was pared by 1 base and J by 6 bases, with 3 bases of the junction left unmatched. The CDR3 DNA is TGTGCCACCAGCAGAGCTAGCGGGAGACGCAATGAGCAGTTCTTC. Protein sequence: CATSRASGRRNEQFF. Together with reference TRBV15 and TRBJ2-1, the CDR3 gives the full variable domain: DAMVIQNPRYQVTQFGKPVTLSCSQTLNHNVMYWYQQKSSQAPKLLFHYYDKDFNNEADTPDNFQSRRPNTSFCFLDIRSPGLGDTAMYLCATSRASGRRNEQFFGPGTRLTVL.

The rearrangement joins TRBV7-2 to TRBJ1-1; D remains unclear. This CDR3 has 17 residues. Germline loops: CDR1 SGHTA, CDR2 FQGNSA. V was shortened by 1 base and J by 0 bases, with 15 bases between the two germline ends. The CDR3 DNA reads TGTGCCAGCAGCTTAGGCCGAGGGAGAGCGGTGAACACTGAAGCTTTCTTT. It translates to CASSLGRGRAVNTEAFF.

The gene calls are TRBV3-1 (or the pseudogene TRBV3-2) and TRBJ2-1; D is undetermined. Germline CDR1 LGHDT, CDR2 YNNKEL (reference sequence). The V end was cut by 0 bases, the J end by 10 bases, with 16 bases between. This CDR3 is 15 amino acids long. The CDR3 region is CASSQEAPTLGEQFF. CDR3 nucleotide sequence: TGTGCCAGCAGCCAAGAAGCGCCCACCCTAGGAGAGCAGTTCTTC.